Below, 26 T cell receptor beta chains from the same sample are listed, as sequenced in a study of T cells after posttransplantation cyclophosphamide. Clones were sequenced by immunoSEQ multiplex PCR, and TCRdb holds only the in-frame ones, with some missing. The sample lists 2,000 to 2,500 clones, approximately 71% occurring once. Cyclophosphamide on days +3 and +4 followed busulfan-fludarabine conditioning and a marrow graft. The starting material was CD8+ T cells sorted from PBMCs, obtained 242 days after a stem cell transplant with posttransplant cyclophosphamide. The source is a male patient aged 30 to 39 who received an allogeneic stem cell transplant from a related donor, was CMV-positive, and had no GVHD. Part of the T cell pool may stem from the graft donor.

The CDR3 nucleotides are TGTGCCAGCAGCTTAGATCGGTCGGGGACCGGGGAGCTGTTTTTT. It yields the protein CASSLDRSGTGELFF. The rearrangement joins TRBV11-3 to TRBJ2-2; TRBD2 is a possible D gene (5 bases). Germline CDR1 reads SGHNT; CDR2 reads YENEEA. The CDR3 runs 15 residues. V was trimmed by 0 bases and J by 5 bases, leaving 10 bases between them.

The genes are TRBV5-6 and TRBJ2-7, with D tentatively TRBD2 (5 bases). Germline V gene data show CDR1 as SGHDT and CDR2 as YYEEEE. The CDR3 has 14 amino acids. V dropped 2 bases and J dropped 6 bases, with 15 bases sitting between them. Here the CDR3 DNA reads TGTGCCAGCAGCTTAAGGTCGGGGAAACGCGAGCAGTACTTC. Protein product: CASSLRSGKREQYF.

The rearrangement joins TRBV11-2 to TRBJ2-5; D might be TRBD2 (7 bases). The J call is uncertain, as TRBJ2-7 better fits the DNA end. CDR1 and CDR2 (germline): SGHAT, FQNNGV. The CDR3 extends over 15 amino acids. The CDR3 region is CASRVGGGWLDEQYF. CDR3 nucleotide sequence: TGTGCCAGCAGAGTAGGGGGAGGGTGGTTGGACGAGCAGTACTTC.

The CDR3 loop reads CASSQESWAGGLYEQYF. CDR3 nucleotides: TGCGCCAGCAGCCAAGAAAGTTGGGCAGGGGGGCTCTACGAGCAGTACTTC. The chain joins TRBV4-1 to TRBJ2-7, with D perhaps matching TRBD1 (7 bases). The CDR3 covers 17 residues. The germline V gene encodes CDR1 MGHRA and CDR2 YSYEKL. With 0 bases removed from V and 3 bases from J, the gap between germline ends came to 18 bases.

This chain joins TRBV7-8 and TRBJ2-7; 8 bases fit TRBD1. This CDR3 contains 15 residues. After removal of 3 bases from V and 4 bases from J, the junction contained 8 bases not matched to a gene. Germline V CDR1 and CDR2: SGHVS, FQNEAQ. The CDR3 sequence is CASSFLPGQVYEQYF. The CDR3 coding sequence is TGTGCCAGCAGCTTCCTCCCGGGACAGGTGTACGAGCAGTACTTC.

This clone was observed a few times. The DNA of the CDR3 is TGTGCCAGCAGCACGGGTGGAGGCTACACCTTC. Translation gives CASSTGGGYTF. The V gene is TRBV28, the J gene TRBJ1-2; unclear D gene. The V gene's germline CDR1 is MDHEN and CDR2 SYDVKM. V was trimmed by 6 bases and J by 8 bases, leaving 10 bases between them. The CDR3 is 11 residues long.

The rearrangement uses TRBV28 and TRBJ2-5, with D possibly TRBD1 on 6 matching bases. CDR3 length equals 15 residues. Germline assignment: CDR1 MDHEN and CDR2 SYDVKM. V was clipped by 5 bases and J by 5 bases, with 18 bases between them. CDR3 loop: CASSKSEDSLETQYF. DNA for the CDR3: TGTGCCAGCAGTAAGAGCGAGGACAGTTTGGAGACCCAGTACTTC.

This clone was detected only a few times. This CDR3 is CASSLGRGREPQHF. The CDR3 DNA reads TGTGCCAGTAGTTTGGGTAGGGGAAGGGAGCCCCAGCATTTT. This chain uses TRBV19 with TRBJ1-5; D possibly corresponds to TRBD1 (5 bases). The ends were cut back, 5 bases at V and 8 bases at J, with 16 bases in the middle. Germline values: CDR1 LNHDA, CDR2 SQIVND (reference sequence). The CDR3 extends over 14 amino acids.

The rearrangement links TRBV27 to TRBJ2-7, with 7 bases matching TRBD2. This CDR3 is 15 amino acids long. V was clipped by 3 bases and J by 3 bases; unmatched bases: 8. Germline V CDR1 and CDR2: MNHEY, SMNVEV (reference sequence). In DNA, the CDR3 is TGTGCCAGCAGTTTTATGTCTAGCGGAAACTACGAGCAGTACTTC. Its translation: CASSFMSSGNYEQYF.

The V and J genes are TRBV7-9 and TRBJ2-1, with 11 nucleotides matching TRBD1. The CDR3 length is 15 residues. V lost 6 bases and J lost 5; bases outside the gene matches: 6. The germline CDR1 and CDR2 sequences are SEHNR and FQNEAQ (reference sequence). The CDR3, as DNA: TGTGCCAGCAGACACCCGGGACAGGGGGACAATGAGCAGTTCTTC. It encodes CASRHPGQGDNEQFF.

The DNA for the CDR3 is TGTGCCAGCAGCAGTCGGGGGGGGGAAGAGACCCAGTACTTC. Its translation is CASSSRGGEETQYF. The J gene is TRBJ2-5, the V gene TRBV7-2, with 8 bases that match TRBD2. Germline trimming cut 5 bases from V and 3 bases from J; bases unmatched to any gene: 5. The germline V gene encodes CDR1 SGHTA and CDR2 FQGNSA. This CDR3 comprises 14 residues.

This chain uses TRBV19 with TRBJ2-1; tentatively, D is TRBD1 (6 bases). V lost 2 bases, J lost 4 bases, and 12 bases lay in between. The CDR3 contains 15 residues. CDR1 LNHDA and CDR2 SQIVND come from the germline V gene (reference sequence). The CDR3 DNA is TGTGCCAGTAGTATACCAGGGGCAGGGTACAATGAGCAGTTCTTC. This translates into CASSIPGAGYNEQFF.

In its sample, this clone was seen a few times. The chain joins TRBV4-2 to TRBJ1-5; D ambiguous. V was clipped by 1 base and J by 5 bases, with 9 bases between them. The germline V gene encodes CDR1 LGHNA and CDR2 YNFKEQ. The CDR3 spans 14 residues. DNA for the CDR3: TGTGCCAGCAGCCAAGTCGGGAGTCATCAGCCCCAGCATTTT. It encodes CASSQVGSHQPQHF.

This clone was observed a handful of times. This chain connects TRBV4-1 to TRBJ2-3; TRBD2 agrees at 10 bases. Trimming cost V 3 bases and J 5 bases; bases outside gene matches: 5. Per germline, CDR1 MGHRA and CDR2 YSYEKL. The CDR3 consists of 15 residues. CDR3: CASSHFGLAVDTQYF. CDR3 in DNA: TGCGCCAGCAGCCATTTTGGACTAGCGGTAGATACGCAGTATTTT.

The chain links TRBV6-1 to TRBJ2-7; TRBD2 agrees at 10 bases. Unmatched junction bases numbered 8, after V lost 6 bases and J lost 3 bases. Germline assignment: CDR1 MNHNS and CDR2 SASEGT. CDR3 length: 15 amino acids. CDR3 bases: TGTGCCAGCAGCCTAGCGGGAGACCCTTTCTACGAGCAGTACTTC. This encodes CASSLAGDPFYEQYF.

The chain is built from TRBV5-4 and TRBJ1-4; 7 bases map to TRBD1. This CDR3 has 15 residues. Germline V lookup: CDR1 SGHNT, CDR2 YYREEE (reference sequence). With 4 bases clipped from V and 6 bases from J, the junction kept 9 bases outside the gene matches. The CDR3 loop reads CASSPGGGAYEKLFF. The CDR3, as DNA: TGTGCCAGCAGCCCGGGAGGGGGCGCTTATGAAAAACTGTTTTTT.

J is TRBJ2-7 and V is TRBV19; 8 nucleotides agree with TRBD1. The CDR3 is made up of 13 amino acids. CDR1 and CDR2 from the germline V gene are LNHDA and SQIVND (reference sequence). J lost 3 bases, V lost 5 bases, and 3 bases had no gene match. The CDR3 here is CASSPGTGYEQYF. CDR3 in DNA: TGTGCCAGTAGTCCAGGGACAGGCTACGAGCAGTACTTC. The full variable domain, with the rest looked up from reference TRBV19 and TRBJ2-7, is DGGITQSPKYLFRKEGQNVTLSCEQNLNHDAMYWYRQDPGQGLRLIYYSQIVNDFQKGDIAEGYSVSREKKESFPLTVTSAQKNPTAFYLCASSPGTGYEQYFGPGTRLTVT.

The chain recombines TRBV7-9 with TRBJ2-7, with TRBD1 matching over 7 bases. With V trimmed by 5 bases and J by 5 bases, 12 bases remained unmatched. Germline CDR1 is SEHNR and CDR2 is FQNEAQ (reference sequence). CDR3 length equals 15 residues. The CDR3 protein is CASSAGQALLNEQYF. The CDR3 coding sequence is TGTGCCAGCAGCGCTGGACAGGCGTTGCTTAACGAGCAGTACTTC.

V and J are TRBV4-3 and TRBJ1-2, with D perhaps matching TRBD1 (6 bases). Trimming cost V 4 bases and J 7 bases, with 22 bases left between them. Germline loops: CDR1 LGHNA, CDR2 YSLEER. This CDR3 has 16 residues. Here the CDR3 reads CASSLGAPGESGGYTF. CDR3 coding DNA: TGCGCCAGCAGCCTTGGGGCTCCAGGGGAGTCGGGTGGCTACACCTTC.

The rearrangement joins TRBV7-8 to TRBJ2-3; 8 bases align to TRBD1. CDR3 length: 13 residues. J gave up 2 bases and V 8 bases, and 3 bases lay outside the gene matches. The V gene's germline CDR1 is SGHVS and CDR2 FQNEAQ. CDR3 sequence (DNA): TGTGCCAGCTTGGACAGGGTCACAGATACGCAGTATTTT. Its translation is CASLDRVTDTQYF. The variable domain in full, with the rest retrieved from reference TRBV7-8 and TRBJ2-3, is GAGVSQSPRYKVAKRGQDVALRCDPISGHVSLFWYQQALGQGPEFLTYFQNEAQLDKSGLPSDRFFAERPEGSVSTLKIQRTQQEDSAVYLCASLDRVTDTQYFGPGTRLTVL.

This clone was detected only a few times. This sequence joins TRBV19 and TRBJ1-6; possible D gene TRBD1, 5 bases. This CDR3 contains 14 residues. Germline V gene lookup returns CDR1 LNHDA and CDR2 SQIVND (reference sequence). Trimming pared 5 bases from V and 9 bases from J, leaving 14 bases between. The CDR3 here is CASSLSSGGSPLHF. In DNA, the CDR3 is TGTGCCAGTAGTCTAAGTTCGGGGGGTTCACCCCTCCACTTT.

The rearrangement joins TRBV2 to TRBJ2-2; 10 bases fit TRBD2. Germline V CDR1 and CDR2: SNHLY, FYNNEI. The length of the CDR3 is 15 residues. V was clipped by 6 bases and J by 5 bases; unmatched bases: 6. The CDR3 bases are TGTGCCAGCAGGCCAGCGGGGGGGGATACCGGGGAGCTGTTTTTT. Its translation: CASRPAGGDTGELFF.

V and J are TRBV27 and TRBJ2-1; 7 bases are a match to TRBD1. Germline V CDR1 and CDR2: MNHEY, SMNVEV (reference sequence). Germline trimming cut 5 bases from V and 11 bases from J; bases unmatched to any gene: 6. CDR3 length: 12 residues. In DNA form, the CDR3 reads TGTGCCAGCAGTGCGACAGGGATGAAGCAGTTCTTC. This encodes CASSATGMKQFF.

Written as DNA, the CDR3 is TGTGCCAGCAGTCACACCGGGACAGGGATGGGGGAGCAGTACTTC. This sequence encodes CASSHTGTGMGEQYF. V and J are TRBV6-5 and TRBJ2-7; 9 positions match TRBD1. CDR3 length: 15 amino acids. Germline V gene data show CDR1 as MNHEY and CDR2 as SVGAGI. V was clipped by 5 bases and J by 7 bases; unmatched bases: 12.

This chain uses TRBV28 with TRBJ2-3, with TRBD1 identical over 8 bases. Germline values: CDR1 MDHEN, CDR2 SYDVKM. The CDR3 extends over 13 amino acids. V was clipped by 6 bases and J by 6 bases; unmatched bases: 5. Here the CDR3 reads CASSPTGGDTQYF. CDR3 nucleotides: TGTGCCAGCAGCCCTACAGGGGGGGATACGCAGTATTTT.

This chain links TRBV29-1 with TRBJ2-5; weak D call: TRBD1 (6 bases). Germline lookup yields CDR1 SQVTM and CDR2 ANQGSEA. The CDR3 length is 14 residues. V was clipped by 2 bases and J by 4 bases, with 14 bases between them. The CDR3 is CSVEWGLASETQYF. CDR3 coding DNA: TGCAGCGTTGAATGGGGGCTAGCATCAGAGACCCAGTACTTC.